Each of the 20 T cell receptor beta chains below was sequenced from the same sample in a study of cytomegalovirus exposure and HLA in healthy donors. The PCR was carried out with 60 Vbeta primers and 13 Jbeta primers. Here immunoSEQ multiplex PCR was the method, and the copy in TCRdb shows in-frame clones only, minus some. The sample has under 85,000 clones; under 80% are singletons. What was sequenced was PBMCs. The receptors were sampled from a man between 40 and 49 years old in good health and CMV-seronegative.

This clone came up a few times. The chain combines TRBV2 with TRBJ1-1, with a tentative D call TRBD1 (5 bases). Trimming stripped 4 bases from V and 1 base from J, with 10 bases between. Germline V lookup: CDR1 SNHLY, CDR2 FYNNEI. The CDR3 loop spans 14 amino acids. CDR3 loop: CASSGRGENTEAFF. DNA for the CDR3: TGTGCCAGCAGTGGAAGGGGTGAGAACACTGAAGCTTTCTTT.

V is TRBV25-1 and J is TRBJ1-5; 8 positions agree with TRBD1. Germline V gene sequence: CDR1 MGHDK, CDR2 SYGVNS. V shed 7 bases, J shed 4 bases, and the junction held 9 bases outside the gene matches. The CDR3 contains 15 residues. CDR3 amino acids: CASTDGQGGNQPQHF. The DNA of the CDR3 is TGTGCCAGCACCGATGGACAGGGAGGTAATCAGCCCCAGCATTTT.

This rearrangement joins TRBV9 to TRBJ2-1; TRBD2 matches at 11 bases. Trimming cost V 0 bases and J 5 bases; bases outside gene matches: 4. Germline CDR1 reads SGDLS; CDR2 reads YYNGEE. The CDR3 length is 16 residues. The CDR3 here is CASSVGGTSGDNEQFF. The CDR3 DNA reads TGTGCCAGCAGCGTAGGAGGGACTAGCGGAGACAATGAGCAGTTCTTC.

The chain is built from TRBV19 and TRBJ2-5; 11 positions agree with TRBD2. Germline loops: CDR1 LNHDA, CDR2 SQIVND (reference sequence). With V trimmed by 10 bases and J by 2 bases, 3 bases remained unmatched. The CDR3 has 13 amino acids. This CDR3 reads CATGTSGQETQYF. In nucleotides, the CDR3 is TGTGCCACGGGGACTAGCGGTCAAGAGACCCAGTACTTC.

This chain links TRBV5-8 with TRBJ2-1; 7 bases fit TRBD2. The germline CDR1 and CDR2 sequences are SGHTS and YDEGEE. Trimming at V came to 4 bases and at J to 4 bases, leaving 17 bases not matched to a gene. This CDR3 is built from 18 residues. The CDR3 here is CASSRGDGMKIEYNEQFF. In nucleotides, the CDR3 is TGTGCCAGCAGCCGGGGGGATGGGATGAAAATTGAGTACAATGAGCAGTTCTTC.

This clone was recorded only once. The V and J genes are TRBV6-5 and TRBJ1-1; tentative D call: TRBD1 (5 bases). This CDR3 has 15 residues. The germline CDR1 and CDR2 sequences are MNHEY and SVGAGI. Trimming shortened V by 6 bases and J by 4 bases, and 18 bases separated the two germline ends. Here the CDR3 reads CASSTPNRYTTEAFF. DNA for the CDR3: TGTGCCAGCAGCACTCCGAACAGGTATACCACTGAAGCTTTCTTT.

The CDR3 is CASSQPIAGGGAVLSTDTQYF. CDR3 in DNA: TGTGCCAGCAGCCAACCTATAGCGGGAGGAGGCGCGGTACTGAGCACAGATACGCAGTATTTT. The chain joins TRBV4-2 to TRBJ2-3; TRBD2 agrees at 10 bases. The CDR3 contains 21 residues. V dropped 2 bases and J dropped 0; count of bases not matched to a gene: 17. Germline V gene sequence: CDR1 LGHNA, CDR2 YNFKEQ.

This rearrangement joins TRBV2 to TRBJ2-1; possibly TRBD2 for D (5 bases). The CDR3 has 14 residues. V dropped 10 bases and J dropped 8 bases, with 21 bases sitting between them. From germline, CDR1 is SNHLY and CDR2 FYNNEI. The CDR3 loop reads CANRIRTQADEQFF. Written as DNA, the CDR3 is TGTGCCAACAGAATTCGGACTCAAGCGGATGAGCAGTTCTTC.

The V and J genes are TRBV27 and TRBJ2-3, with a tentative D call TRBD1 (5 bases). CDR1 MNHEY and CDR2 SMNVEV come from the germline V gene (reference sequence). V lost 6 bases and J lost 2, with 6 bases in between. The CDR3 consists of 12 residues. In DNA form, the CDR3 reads TGTGCCAGCAGGACAGTCACAGATACGCAGTATTTT. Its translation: CASRTVTDTQYF.

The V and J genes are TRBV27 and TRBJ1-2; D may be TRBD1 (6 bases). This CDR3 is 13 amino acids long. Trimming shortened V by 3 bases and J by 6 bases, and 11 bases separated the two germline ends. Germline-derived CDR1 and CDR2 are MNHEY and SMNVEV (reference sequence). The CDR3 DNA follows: TGTGCCAGCAGTTTTAAGGCAGGGGATGGCTACACCTTC. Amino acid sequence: CASSFKAGDGYTF.

For the CDR3, the DNA is TGTGCCAGCAGGAGGGCTGGGGCCAACGTCCTGACTTTC. It is translated as CASRRAGANVLTF. V and J are TRBV6-1 and TRBJ2-6; maybe TRBD2 (5 bases). The CDR3 loop spans 13 amino acids. Germline V gives CDR1 MNHNS, CDR2 SASEGT. The V gene lost 6 bases and the J gene lost 2 bases, with 5 bases spanning the gap.

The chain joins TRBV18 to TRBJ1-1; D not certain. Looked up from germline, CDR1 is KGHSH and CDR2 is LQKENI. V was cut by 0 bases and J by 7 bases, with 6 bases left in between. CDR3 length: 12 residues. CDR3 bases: TGTGCCAGCTCACCACCTCCCAGTGAAGCTTTCTTT. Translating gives CASSPPPSEAFF.

Here the CDR3 DNA reads TGTGCCAGCAGCTTGACAGGGTCTTACGGCAATCAGCCCCAGCATTTT. Translated: CASSLTGSYGNQPQHF. This rearrangement joins TRBV28 to TRBJ1-5; 7 bases map to TRBD1. CDR3 length: 16 amino acids. After removal of 6 bases from V and 2 bases from J, the junction contained 10 bases not matched to a gene. Germline CDR1 reads MDHEN; CDR2 reads SYDVKM.

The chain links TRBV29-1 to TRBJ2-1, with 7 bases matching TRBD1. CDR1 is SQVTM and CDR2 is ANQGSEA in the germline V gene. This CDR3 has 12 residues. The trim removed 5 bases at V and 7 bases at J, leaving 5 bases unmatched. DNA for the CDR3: TGCAGCGTTTTTATCAGGGGGAATGAGCAGTTCTTC. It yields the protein CSVFIRGNEQFF.

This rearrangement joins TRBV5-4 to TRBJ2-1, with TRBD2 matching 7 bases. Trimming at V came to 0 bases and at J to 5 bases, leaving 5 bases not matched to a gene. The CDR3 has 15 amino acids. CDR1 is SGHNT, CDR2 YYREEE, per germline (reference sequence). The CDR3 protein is CASSLAASGNNEQFF. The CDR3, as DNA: TGTGCCAGCAGCTTGGCGGCTAGCGGAAACAATGAGCAGTTCTTC.

The chain's CDR3 is CASSELQGYEQYF. For the CDR3, the DNA is TGCGCCAGCAGTGAGCTCCAGGGCTACGAGCAGTACTTC. The chain has TRBV10-1 and TRBJ2-7, with D possibly TRBD1 on 5 matching bases. The germline V gene has CDR1 WNHNN and CDR2 SYGVQD (reference sequence). V lost 2 bases, J lost 3 bases, and 8 bases lay in between. CDR3 length: 13 residues.

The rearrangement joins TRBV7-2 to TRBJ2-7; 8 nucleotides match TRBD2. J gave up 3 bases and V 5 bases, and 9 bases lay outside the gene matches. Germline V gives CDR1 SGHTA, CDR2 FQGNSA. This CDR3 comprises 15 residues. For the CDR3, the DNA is TGTGCCAGCAGCCGGGGGGGACTACCCCTCTACGAGCAGTACTTC. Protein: CASSRGGLPLYEQYF.

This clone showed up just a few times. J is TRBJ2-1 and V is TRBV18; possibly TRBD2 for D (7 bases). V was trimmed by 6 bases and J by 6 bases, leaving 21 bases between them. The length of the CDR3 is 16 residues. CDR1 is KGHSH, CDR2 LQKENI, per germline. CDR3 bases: TGTGCCAGCTCCCCCGGGGGCGGGAGCCCCGTCAATGAGCAGTTCTTC. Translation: CASSPGGGSPVNEQFF.

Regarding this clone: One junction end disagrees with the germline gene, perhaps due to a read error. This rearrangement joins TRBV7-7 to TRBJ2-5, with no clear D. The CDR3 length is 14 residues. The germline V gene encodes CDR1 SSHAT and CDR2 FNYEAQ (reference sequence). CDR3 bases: TGTGCTAGCAGCTTAACTTGGTCCCAAGAGACCCAGTACTTC. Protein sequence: CASSLTWSQETQYF.

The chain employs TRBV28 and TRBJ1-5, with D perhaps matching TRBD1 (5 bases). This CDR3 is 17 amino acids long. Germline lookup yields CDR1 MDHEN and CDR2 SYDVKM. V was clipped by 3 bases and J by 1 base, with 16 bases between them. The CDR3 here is CASSFFGGVVSNQPQHF. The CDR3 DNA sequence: TGTGCCAGCAGTTTCTTCGGGGGAGTTGTGAGCAATCAGCCCCAGCATTTT.